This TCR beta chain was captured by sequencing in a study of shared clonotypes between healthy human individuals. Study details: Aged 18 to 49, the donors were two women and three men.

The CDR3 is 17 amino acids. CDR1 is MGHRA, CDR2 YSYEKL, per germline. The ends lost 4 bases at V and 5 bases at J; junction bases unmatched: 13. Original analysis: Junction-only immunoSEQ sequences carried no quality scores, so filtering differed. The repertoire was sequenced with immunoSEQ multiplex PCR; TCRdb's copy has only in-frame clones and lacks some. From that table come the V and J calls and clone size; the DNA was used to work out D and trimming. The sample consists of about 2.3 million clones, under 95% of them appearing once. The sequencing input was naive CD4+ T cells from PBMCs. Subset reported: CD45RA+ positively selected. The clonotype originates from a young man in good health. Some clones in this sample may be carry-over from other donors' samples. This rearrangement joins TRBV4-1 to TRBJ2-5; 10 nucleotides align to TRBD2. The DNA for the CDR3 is TGCGCCAGCAGCCCTCCCCGCCTAGCGGGAGTTGAGGAGACCCAGTACTTC. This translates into CASSPPRLAGVEETQYF.